What follows are 25 T cell receptor beta chains derived from one specimen sequenced in a study of lymphopenia after photon versus proton radiotherapy. Some clones are missing from TCRdb's copy, which holds only in-frame ones; the method was immunoSEQ multiplex PCR. The repertoire includes roughly 35,000 clones, more than 70% of them detected once, and under 3.5% sits in the top ten. Sample: peripheral blood, taken from a patient treated with photon-based radiotherapy. These receptors were collected from a man aged 45 to 65 with gastric cancer.

The CDR3 DNA follows: TGTGCCAGCAGTTTACTATACAGCGGGAGGGCCCCCGGGGAGCTGTTTTTT. Translating it yields CASSLLYSGRAPGELFF. The chain carries TRBV28 and TRBJ2-2; 10 bases align to TRBD2. Germline loops: CDR1 MDHEN, CDR2 SYDVKM. Germline trimming cut 2 bases from V and 6 bases from J; bases unmatched to any gene: 9. This CDR3 comprises 17 residues.

The chain has TRBV2 and TRBJ1-4, with D hard to call. The germline V gene has CDR1 SNHLY and CDR2 FYNNEI. The V end was cut by 3 bases, the J end by 8 bases, with 13 bases between. The CDR3 totals 14 residues. The CDR3 region is CASSDRAIVEKLFF. In DNA, the CDR3 is TGTGCCAGCAGTGATCGGGCTATCGTCGAAAAACTGTTTTTT.

This chain uses TRBV21-1 with TRBJ1-5; the D segment call TRBD1 is taken from the table without a DNA check. TRBV21-1 is noted as a pseudogene. The CDR3 runs to 15 residues. The DNA for the CDR3 is TGTGCCAGCAGCAAAGGCAGGAATAGCAATCAGCCCCAGCATTTT. It codes for CASSKGRNSNQPQHF.

The J gene is TRBJ2-1, the V gene TRBV18; 10 bases align to TRBD2. Germline lookup yields CDR1 KGHSH and CDR2 LQKENI. The J segment lost 6 bases and the V segment lost 8 bases, leaving 10 bases of the junction unmatched. The CDR3 covers 15 residues. The DNA for the CDR3 is TGTGCCAGCCAAAGTCTAGCGGGAGTAAGCAATGAGCAGTTCTTC. Amino acid sequence: CASQSLAGVSNEQFF.

V and J are TRBV9 and TRBJ2-3, with 7 bases identical to TRBD2. CDR3 length: 16 amino acids. Germline V gives CDR1 SGDLS, CDR2 YYNGEE. J gave up 4 bases and V 0 bases, and 8 bases lay outside the gene matches. The CDR3 DNA follows: TGTGCCAGCAGCGTAGGCGGCGGGAGAGTATCAGATACGCAGTATTTT. It translates to CASSVGGGRVSDTQYF. The full variable domain, completed using reference TRBV9 and TRBJ2-3, is DSGVTQTPKHLITATGQRVTLRCSPRSGDLSVYWYQQSLDQGLQFLIQYYNGEERAKGNILERFSAQQFPDLHSELNLSSLELGDSALYFCASSVGGGRVSDTQYFGPGTRLTVL.

The J gene is TRBJ1-2, the V gene TRBV21-1. TRBV21-1 is described as a pseudogene. The CDR3 spans 13 residues. The chain's CDR3 is CASVSPVNPLATF. The CDR3 bases are TGTGCCAGCGTCTCCCCCGTGAACCCCCTCGCGACCTTC.

This clone has a handful of counts. This rearrangement joins TRBV18 to TRBJ2-3; no definite D call. V lost 4 bases, J lost 4 bases, and 18 bases lay in between. The CDR3 spans 16 residues. The germline gives CDR1 KGHSH, CDR2 LQKENI. Written as DNA, the CDR3 is TGTGCCAGCTCACGGGATGAGAGTCTGGTAGCAGATACGCAGTATTTT. Amino acids: CASSRDESLVADTQYF.

The J gene is TRBJ2-3, the V gene TRBV6-6, with a tentative D call TRBD2 (5 bases). Trimming stripped 5 bases from V and 3 bases from J, with 18 bases between. Germline-derived CDR1 and CDR2 are MNHNY and SVGAGI (reference sequence). The CDR3 is 16 residues long. CDR3 residues: CASSPNSAPGTDTQYF. The CDR3 DNA reads as TGTGCCAGCAGTCCCAATAGCGCGCCTGGGACAGATACGCAGTATTTT.

The chain has TRBV27 and TRBJ2-3, with D unresolved. Germline V gene lookup returns CDR1 MNHEY and CDR2 SMNVEV (reference sequence). CDR3 length: 19 residues. Between the trimmed V and J ends, which lost 3 bases and 1 base, there was a span of 23 bases. The CDR3 nucleotides are TGTGCCAGCAGTTTCTCCCCCCCGGGCCCGGAGTGGGGCACAGATACGCAGTATTTT. Residues: CASSFSPPGPEWGTDTQYF.

V usage is TRBV5-1 and J usage is TRBJ2-3, with 7 positions matching TRBD1. The V gene end was trimmed by 9 bases and the J gene end by 0 bases; junction bases not matched to a gene: 7. CDR1 and CDR2 (germline): SGHRS, YFSETQ. CDR3 size: 14 residues. The CDR3 spells CATKGQASTDTQYF. The CDR3 bases are TGCGCCACCAAAGGACAGGCGAGCACAGATACGCAGTATTTT.

This chain joins TRBV7-3 and TRBJ2-3, with 13 bases that match TRBD2. The V and J ends lost 0 bases and 2 bases, in that order; junction bases with no gene match: 2. The length of the CDR3 is 17 residues. The germline V gene has CDR1 SGHTA and CDR2 FQGTGA. The CDR3 spells CASSLTGTSGNTDTQYF. The CDR3 region has the DNA TGTGCCAGCAGCTTAACGGGGACTAGCGGGAACACAGATACGCAGTATTTT.

This chain joins TRBV11-2 and TRBJ2-2; 11 bases are shared with TRBD2. The CDR3 contains 18 residues. From germline, CDR1 is SGHAT and CDR2 FQNNGV. V trimming: 0 bases; J trimming: 5 bases; junction bases outside the gene matches: 8. The chain's CDR3 is CASSLDGSGRAGTGELFF. CDR3 nucleotide sequence: TGTGCCAGCAGCTTAGACGGTAGCGGGAGGGCCGGGACCGGGGAGCTGTTTTTT.

The table lists this clone with a count of one. The chain combines TRBV7-9 with TRBJ2-2, with 9 bases that match TRBD1. The CDR3 has 17 amino acids. V shed 0 bases, J shed 1 base, and the junction held 3 bases outside the gene matches. The V gene's germline CDR1 is SEHNR and CDR2 FQNEAQ (reference sequence). The DNA of the CDR3 is TGTGCCAGCAGCTTAGCGGGACAGGGTGAGAACACCGGGGAGCTGTTTTTT. Amino acids: CASSLAGQGENTGELFF.

V and J are TRBV11-2 and TRBJ1-1; D is unresolved. The CDR3 contains 15 residues. Germline V gives CDR1 SGHAT, CDR2 FQNNGV. V was cut by 6 bases and J by 4 bases, with 18 bases left in between. The chain's CDR3 is CASSSLRGRPTEAFF. As DNA, the CDR3 is TGTGCCAGCAGTTCCCTCCGCGGGAGGCCCACTGAAGCTTTCTTT.

This clone was detected only a few times. The gene calls are TRBV14 and TRBJ1-2, with D maybe TRBD1 (6 bases). V lost 4 bases, J lost 4 bases, and 16 bases lay in between. The germline gives CDR1 SGHDN, CDR2 FVKESK. CDR3 size: 15 residues. CDR3 in amino acids: CASSLQTTGVYGYTF. As DNA, the CDR3 is TGTGCCAGCAGCCTACAAACGACAGGCGTCTATGGCTACACCTTC.

The chain couples TRBV4-2 to TRBJ2-2; 12 nucleotides match TRBD2. From germline, CDR1 is LGHNA and CDR2 YNFKEQ. Trimming cost V 0 bases and J 4 bases; bases outside gene matches: 9. CDR3 length: 19 amino acids. CDR3 region: CASSQDASGRARGTGELFF. The CDR3 bases are TGTGCCAGCAGCCAAGATGCTAGCGGGAGGGCCCGGGGCACCGGGGAGCTGTTTTTT.

J is TRBJ2-7 and V is TRBV5-4, with TRBD2 matching over 8 bases. Trimming took 5 bases from V and 2 from J; bases not matched to a gene: 9. Germline V gene lookup returns CDR1 SGHNT and CDR2 YYREEE (reference sequence). The CDR3 loop spans 15 amino acids. CDR3 region: CASSPGGTRAYEQYF. CDR3 DNA: TGTGCCAGCAGTCCGGGGGGGACCCGGGCCTACGAGCAGTACTTC.

This clone was counted a single time. This chain connects TRBV30 to TRBJ1-5; no clear D. Trimming pared 1 base from V and 1 base from J, leaving 14 bases between. The CDR3 covers 16 residues. The germline V gene encodes CDR1 GTSNPN and CDR2 SVGIG (reference sequence). CDR3 protein: CAWSEGGVRSNQPQHF. In nucleotides, the CDR3 is TGTGCCTGGAGTGAGGGTGGGGTTCGGAGCAATCAGCCCCAGCATTTT.

A remark on this clone: A junction end diverges from the germline sequence, so it may reflect a read error. Other nucleotide sequences in the sample specify the same CDR3. V gene TRBV19 combines with J gene TRBJ2-6, with 7 bases lining up with TRBD1. The CDR3 runs 17 residues. CDR1 LNHDA and CDR2 SQIVND come from the germline V gene (reference sequence). The CDR3 region is CASRPPGQLSGANVLTF. The CDR3 DNA follows: TGCGCCAGTAGGCCCCCGGGACAGTTGTCTGGGGCCAACGTCCTGACTTTC.

This chain's CDR3 is CASSEVKGAQPQHF. CDR3 DNA: TGTGCCAGCAGTGAAGTCAAGGGGGCGCAGCCCCAGCATTTT. The chain joins TRBV6-1 to TRBJ1-5, with TRBD1 identical over 7 bases. CDR3 length: 14 residues. The V and J ends lost 1 base and 7 bases, in that order; junction bases with no gene match: 4. The V gene's germline CDR1 is MNHNS and CDR2 SASEGT.

The chain uses TRBV6-6 and TRBJ2-2; D unclear. Germline CDR1 is MNHNY and CDR2 is SVGAGI (reference sequence). This CDR3 spans 13 amino acids. V lost 2 bases to trimming and J lost 5 bases, with 6 bases between them. CDR3 nucleotide sequence: TGTGCCAGCAGTTACCAGCCGACCGGGGAGCTGTTTTTT. Translated: CASSYQPTGELFF.

The gene calls are TRBV7-7 and TRBJ2-5; no clear D. The CDR3 sequence is 13 residues long. With 3 bases removed from V and 5 bases from J, the gap between germline ends came to 10 bases. Per the germline V gene, CDR1 is SSHAT and CDR2 is FNYEAQ (reference sequence). The CDR3 DNA reads as TGTGCCAGCAGCTTGGAGACGTGGGAGACCCAGTACTTC. This codes for CASSLETWETQYF.

V usage is TRBV5-1 and J usage is TRBJ2-5; the match to TRBD2 covers 7 bases. CDR3 size: 15 residues. Germline assignment: CDR1 SGHRS and CDR2 YFSETQ. V trimming: 0 bases; J trimming: 5 bases; junction bases outside the gene matches: 7. The CDR3 bases are TGCGCCAGCAGCTTGGAGTTCCAGGGAGGGGAGACCCAGTACTTC. Protein: CASSLEFQGGETQYF.

V is TRBV19 and J is TRBJ1-3; D gene ambiguous. The ends were cut back, 5 bases at V and 0 bases at J, with 8 bases in the middle. CDR1 and CDR2 (germline): LNHDA, SQIVND (reference sequence). The CDR3 sequence is 14 residues long. The CDR3 here is CASSYSGSGNTIYF. The CDR3 DNA follows: TGTGCCAGTAGTTACAGTGGCTCTGGAAACACCATATATTTT.

Only a few counts were recorded for this clone. The genes are TRBV7-2 and TRBJ2-2, with TRBD2 matching over 8 bases. Unmatched junction bases numbered 1, after V lost 0 bases and J lost 4 bases. This CDR3 has 15 residues. Germline CDR1 reads SGHTA; CDR2 reads FQGNSA. CDR3: CASSLASGGTGELFF. As DNA, the CDR3 is TGTGCCAGCAGCTTAGCCAGCGGGGGCACCGGGGAGCTGTTTTTT.